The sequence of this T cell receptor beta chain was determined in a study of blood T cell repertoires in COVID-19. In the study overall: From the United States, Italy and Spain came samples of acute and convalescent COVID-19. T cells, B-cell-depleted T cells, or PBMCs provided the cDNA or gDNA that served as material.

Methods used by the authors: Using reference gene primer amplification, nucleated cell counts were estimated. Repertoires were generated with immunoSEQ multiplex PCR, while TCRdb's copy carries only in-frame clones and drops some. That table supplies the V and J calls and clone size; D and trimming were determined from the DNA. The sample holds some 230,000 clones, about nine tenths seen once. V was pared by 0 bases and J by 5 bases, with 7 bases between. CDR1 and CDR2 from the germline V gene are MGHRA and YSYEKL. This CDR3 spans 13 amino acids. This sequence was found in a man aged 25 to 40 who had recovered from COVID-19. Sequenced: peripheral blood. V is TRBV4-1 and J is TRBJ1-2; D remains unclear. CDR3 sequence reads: CASSQDGRYGYTF. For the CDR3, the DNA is TGCGCCAGCAGCCAAGATGGGAGGTATGGCTACACCTTC.